These 21 T cell receptor beta chains came from one sample sequenced in a study of a mutant IDH1 vaccine in newly diagnosed glioma. No antigen is known for these receptors. Assay used: immunoSEQ multiplex PCR; TCRdb lists only in-frame clones, some missing. Among 30,000 to 40,000 clones, about nine tenths were seen once, and the ten largest hold around 5.1%. The time point is: week 47, end of study. The content of each vaccine dose was 300 ug of mutant IDH1 20-mer peptide, and topical imiquimod accompanied it. The material sequenced was PBMCs, taken from a glioma patient whose treatment included an IDH1 peptide vaccine. The receptor set was obtained from a woman between 40 and 55 years old with glioma.

J is TRBJ2-7 and V is TRBV12-5, with D perhaps matching TRBD1 (6 bases). Trimming shortened V by 6 bases and J by 5 bases, and 11 bases separated the two germline ends. Per the germline V gene, CDR1 is LGHNT and CDR2 is FRNRAP. This CDR3 spans 12 amino acids. The CDR3 region has the DNA TGTGCTAGTGGCCACAGGGACGACGAGCAGTACTTC. As protein: CASGHRDDEQYF.

This chain links TRBV5-1 with TRBJ1-1; 8 bases agree with TRBD1. The CDR3 extends over 16 amino acids. Unmatched junction bases numbered 16, after V lost 8 bases and J lost 4 bases. Germline V gene sequence: CDR1 SGHRS, CDR2 YFSETQ. The CDR3, as DNA: TGCGCCAGATGGGACAGGCGTCGGGGATTGAGCACTGAAGCTTTCTTT. Translating it yields CARWDRRRGLSTEAFF.

This sequence joins TRBV7-2 and TRBJ1-5; D not certain. Trimming pared 1 base from V and 5 bases from J, leaving 9 bases between. The CDR3 is 14 residues long. Germline V lookup: CDR1 SGHTA, CDR2 FQGNSA. For the CDR3, the DNA is TGTGCCAGCAGCTTAGGAAGCAAGTATCAGCCCCAGCATTTT. Translating it yields CASSLGSKYQPQHF.

The gene calls are TRBV9 and TRBJ1-4; 9 nucleotides align to TRBD1. The CDR3 is made up of 16 amino acids. J was trimmed by 7 bases and V by 2 bases; bases with no gene match: 9. Germline CDR1 and CDR2: SGDLS and YYNGEE. The CDR3 region has the DNA TGTGCCAGCAGCGTGGACAGGGGCGGTTCTAGTGAAAAACTGTTTTTT. It encodes CASSVDRGGSSEKLFF.

The V gene is TRBV6-5, the J gene TRBJ1-1, with 7 positions matching TRBD1. This CDR3 is built from 14 residues. J was trimmed by 4 bases and V by 5 bases; bases with no gene match: 7. Germline assignment: CDR1 MNHEY and CDR2 SVGAGI. CDR3 in amino acids: CASSRQGSVTEAFF. The CDR3 DNA sequence: TGTGCCAGCAGTAGACAGGGCTCGGTCACTGAAGCTTTCTTT.

Here the CDR3 reads CAWKGFSLYSGGRYYNEQFF. The CDR3 coding sequence is TGTGCCTGGAAAGGGTTCAGTCTTTACTCCGGGGGGAGGTATTACAATGAGCAGTTCTTC. The chain is built from TRBV30 and TRBJ2-1, with 7 positions matching TRBD2. The CDR3 loop spans 20 amino acids. Unmatched junction bases numbered 25, after V lost 4 bases and J lost 4 bases. In germline, CDR1 is GTSNPN, CDR2 SVGIG (reference sequence).

The V gene is TRBV7-8, the J gene TRBJ2-2; no clear D gene. Germline CDR1 is SGHVS and CDR2 is FQNEAQ. The V end was cut by 5 bases, the J end by 7 bases, with 20 bases between. The CDR3 length is 16 residues. The CDR3 is CASSLDSPWVIGELFF. DNA of the CDR3: TGTGCCAGCAGCCTCGACTCCCCGTGGGTGATCGGGGAGCTGTTTTTT.

The chain employs TRBV18 and TRBJ2-1; D tentatively reads TRBD1 or TRBD2 (5 bases each). Trimming cost V 2 bases and J 6 bases, with 14 bases left between them. Looked up from germline, CDR1 is KGHSH and CDR2 is LQKENI. The CDR3 sequence is 15 residues long. The CDR3 DNA follows: TGTGCCAGCTCACCAGATAGCGCCGGGGCCAATGAGCAGTTCTTC. This encodes CASSPDSAGANEQFF.

The chain recombines TRBV23-1 with TRBJ2-5; 7 nucleotides line up with TRBD1. TRBV23-1 is given ORF status, its function remaining uncertain. The CDR3 contains 14 residues. Unmatched junction bases numbered 6, after V lost 3 bases and J lost 5 bases. The CDR3 DNA reads as TGCGCCAGCAGTCACACGGCCAGGGGGGAGACCCAGTACTTC. This codes for CASSHTARGETQYF.

This clone was seen a handful of times. The rearrangement uses TRBV9 and TRBJ1-1; D call uncertain. Germline V gives CDR1 SGDLS, CDR2 YYNGEE. The CDR3 is 13 amino acids. The germline V and J ends were trimmed by 4 bases and 1 base, with 8 bases remaining between them. Here the CDR3 reads CASSPWGNTEAFF. Written as DNA, the CDR3 is TGTGCCAGCAGCCCATGGGGGAACACTGAAGCTTTCTTT.

The chain carries TRBV28 and TRBJ1-1; unclear D gene. The CDR3 is 13 amino acids. Trimming removed 5 bases at V and 4 bases at J, with 11 bases between. The germline CDR1 and CDR2 sequences are MDHEN and SYDVKM. The CDR3 region is CASSTPGRTEAFF. CDR3 sequence (DNA): TGTGCCAGCAGTACGCCGGGCCGCACTGAAGCTTTCTTT. Based on the CDR3 plus reference TRBV28 and TRBJ1-1, the full variable domain is DVKVTQSSRYLVKRTGEKVFLECVQDMDHENMFWYRQDPGLGLRLIYFSYDVKMKEKGDIPEGYSVSREKKERFSLILESASTNQTSMYLCASSTPGRTEAFFGQGTRLTVV.

The V call is TRBV2, the J call TRBJ1-2; 8 nucleotides match TRBD1. The CDR3 contains 12 residues. Germline lookup yields CDR1 SNHLY and CDR2 FYNNEI. Trimming took 6 bases from V and 8 from J; bases not matched to a gene: 5. The CDR3 spells CASRLTGEGYTF. The CDR3 DNA is TGTGCCAGCAGATTGACAGGGGAGGGCTACACCTTC.

CDR3 DNA sequence: TGCGCCAGCAGTCGGGGGATTAGCGGGAGGGGTACAGATACGCAGTATTTT. It yields the protein CASSRGISGRGTDTQYF. This chain joins TRBV5-1 and TRBJ2-3; 11 bases align to TRBD2. Germline CDR1 SGHRS, CDR2 YFSETQ. The CDR3 contains 17 residues. Trimming at V came to 5 bases and at J to 3 bases, leaving 11 bases not matched to a gene.

The V and J genes are TRBV7-2 and TRBJ1-1; D unresolved. V was trimmed by 5 bases and J by 4 bases, leaving 11 bases between them. This CDR3 has 13 residues. Germline V CDR1 and CDR2: SGHTA, FQGNSA. The CDR3 bases are TGTGCCAGCAGCAAGACGACGGGCACTGAAGCTTTCTTT. Translated, it gives CASSKTTGTEAFF.

J is TRBJ2-7 and V is TRBV4-1; no reliable D call. This CDR3 has 13 amino acids. The germline V gene encodes CDR1 MGHRA and CDR2 YSYEKL. Deletions cut 6 bases from V and 1 base from J, with 10 bases between. The CDR3 protein is CASSRTESYEQYF. CDR3 bases: TGCGCCAGCAGTCGCACAGAGTCCTACGAGCAGTACTTC.

This clone was detected a few times. This sequence joins TRBV7-9 and TRBJ1-1; D is uncertain. V was shortened by 2 bases and J by 1 base, with 14 bases between the two germline ends. This CDR3 spans 16 amino acids. CDR1 and CDR2 from the germline V gene are SEHNR and FQNEAQ (reference sequence). CDR3 coding DNA: TGTGCCAGCAGCTTACCGGCCTTAAACTGGAACACTGAAGCTTTCTTT. Translating it yields CASSLPALNWNTEAFF. Full variable domain (missing parts from reference TRBV7-9 and TRBJ1-1): DTGVSQNPRHKITKRGQNVTFRCDPISEHNRLYWYRQTLGQGPEFLTYFQNEAQLEKSRLLSDRFSAERPKGSFSTLEIQRTEQGDSAMYLCASSLPALNWNTEAFFGQGTRLTVV.

This sequence joins TRBV6-6 and TRBJ2-7; the match to TRBD1 covers 9 bases. Losses at the gene ends were 5 bases for V and 7 bases for J; bases not matched to a gene: 6. The germline gives CDR1 MNHNY, CDR2 SVGAGI (reference sequence). CDR3 length: 13 residues. The CDR3 DNA reads as TGTGCCAGCAGTGCAGGACAGGGGCTGGAGCAGTACTTC. Translated: CASSAGQGLEQYF.

The chain joins TRBV6-5 to TRBJ2-2; D perhaps matches TRBD1 (6 bases). V was clipped by 0 bases and J by 4 bases, with 12 bases between them. Germline V gene data show CDR1 as MNHEY and CDR2 as SVGAGI. The CDR3 consists of 16 residues. Written as DNA, the CDR3 is TGTGCCAGCAGTTACTCGAAACAGGGTTCCACCGGGGAGCTGTTTTTT. Amino acid sequence: CASSYSKQGSTGELFF.

CDR3 in amino acids: CASSLEGASAQETQYF. The CDR3 bases are TGTGCCAGCAGCTTAGAAGGGGCTAGCGCACAAGAGACCCAGTACTTC. The chain joins TRBV11-2 to TRBJ2-5; tentatively, D is TRBD2 (6 bases). V dropped 0 bases and J dropped 2 bases, with 13 bases sitting between them. The CDR3 loop spans 16 amino acids. The germline gives CDR1 SGHAT, CDR2 FQNNGV.

The chain joins TRBV30 to TRBJ1-5; tentative D call: TRBD1 (5 bases). Germline V gene sequence: CDR1 GTSNPN, CDR2 SVGIG (reference sequence). V dropped 2 bases and J dropped 4 bases, with 12 bases sitting between them. The CDR3 is 14 amino acids. The CDR3 DNA reads as TGTGCCTGGAGTCGGTCGGGGGTTAATCAGCCCCAGCATTTT. Protein sequence: CAWSRSGVNQPQHF.

The V and J genes are TRBV30 and TRBJ1-2; 10 bases match TRBD1. V dropped 1 base and J dropped 5; count of bases not matched to a gene: 10. CDR1 is GTSNPN and CDR2 is SVGIG in the germline V gene (reference sequence). There are 16 residues in the CDR3. CDR3 amino acids: CAWSAGGRDRGYGYTF. For the CDR3, the DNA is TGTGCCTGGAGTGCCGGTGGTAGGGACAGGGGATATGGCTACACCTTC.